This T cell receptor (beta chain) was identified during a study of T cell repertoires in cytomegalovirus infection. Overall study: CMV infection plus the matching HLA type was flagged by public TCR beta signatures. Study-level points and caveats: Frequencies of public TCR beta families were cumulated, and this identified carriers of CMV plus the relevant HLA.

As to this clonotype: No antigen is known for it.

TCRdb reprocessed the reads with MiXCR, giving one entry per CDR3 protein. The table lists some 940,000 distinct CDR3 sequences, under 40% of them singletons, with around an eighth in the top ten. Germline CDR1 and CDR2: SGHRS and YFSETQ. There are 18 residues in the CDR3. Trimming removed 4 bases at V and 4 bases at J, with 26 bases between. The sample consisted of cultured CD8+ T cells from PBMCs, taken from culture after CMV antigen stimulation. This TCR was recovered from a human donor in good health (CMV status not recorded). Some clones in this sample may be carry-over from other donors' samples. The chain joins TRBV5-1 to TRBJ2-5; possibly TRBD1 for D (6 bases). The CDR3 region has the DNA TGCGCCAGCAGCAACGGGACAAACTCAAACTTCGGCCGAGAGACCCAGTACTTC. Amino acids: CASSNGTNSNFGRETQYF. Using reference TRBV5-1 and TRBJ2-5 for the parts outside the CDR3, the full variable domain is KAGVTQTPRYLIKTRGQQVTLSCSPISGHRSVSWYQQTPGQGLQFLFEYFSETQRNKGNFPGRFSGRQFSNSRSEMNVSTLELGDSALYLCASSNGTNSNFGRETQYFGPGTRLLVL.